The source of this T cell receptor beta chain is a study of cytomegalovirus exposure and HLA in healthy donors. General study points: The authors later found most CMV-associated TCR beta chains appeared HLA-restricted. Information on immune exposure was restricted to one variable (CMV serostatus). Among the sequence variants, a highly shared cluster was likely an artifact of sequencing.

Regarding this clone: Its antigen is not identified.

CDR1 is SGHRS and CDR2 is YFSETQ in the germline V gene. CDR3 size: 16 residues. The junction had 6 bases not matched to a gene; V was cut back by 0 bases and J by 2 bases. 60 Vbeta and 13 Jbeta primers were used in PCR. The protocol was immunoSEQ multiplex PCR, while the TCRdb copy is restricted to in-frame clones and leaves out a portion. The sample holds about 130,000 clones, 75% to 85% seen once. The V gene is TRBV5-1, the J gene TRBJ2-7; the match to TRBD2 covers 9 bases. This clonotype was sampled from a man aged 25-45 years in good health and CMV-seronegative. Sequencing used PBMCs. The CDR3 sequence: CASSLVASGEPYEQYF. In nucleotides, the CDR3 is TGCGCCAGCAGCTTGGTTGCTAGCGGGGAACCCTACGAGCAGTACTTC.